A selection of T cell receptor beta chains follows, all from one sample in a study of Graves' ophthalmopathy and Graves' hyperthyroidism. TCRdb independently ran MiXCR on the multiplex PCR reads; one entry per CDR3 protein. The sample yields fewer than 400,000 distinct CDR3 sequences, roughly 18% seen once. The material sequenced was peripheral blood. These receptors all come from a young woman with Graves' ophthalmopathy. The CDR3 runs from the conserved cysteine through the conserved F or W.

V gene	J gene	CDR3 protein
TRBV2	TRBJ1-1	CASRGQSLSGTEAFF
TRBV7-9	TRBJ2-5	CASRRGEWETQYF
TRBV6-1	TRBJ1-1	CASRRGGSEAFF
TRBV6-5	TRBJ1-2	CASKGVGGYGYTF
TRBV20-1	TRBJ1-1	CSARRTPEEAFF
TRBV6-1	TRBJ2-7	CASSEIQGAIPYEQYF
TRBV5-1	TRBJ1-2	CASTGQGDGYTF
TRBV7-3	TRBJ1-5	CASSLSGGDQPQHF
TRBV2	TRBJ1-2	CASREDRGEGYTF
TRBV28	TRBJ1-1	CASSLPTGGGNTEAFF
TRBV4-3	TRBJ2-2	CASSQTPYENTGELFF
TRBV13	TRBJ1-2	CASSPDPTGGDYTF
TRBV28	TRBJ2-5	CVAGGQGEETQYF
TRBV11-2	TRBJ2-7	CASSYFRGPYEQYF
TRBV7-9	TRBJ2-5	CASSLESRPQETQYF
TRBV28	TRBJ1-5	CASSSANRASNQPQHF
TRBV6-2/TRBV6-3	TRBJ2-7	CASSHNLLQGYEQYF
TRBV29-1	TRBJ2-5	CSVDATTETQYF
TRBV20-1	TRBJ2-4	CSATRTSGSPKNIQYF
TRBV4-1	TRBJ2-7	CASSQDRLAGGSYEQYF
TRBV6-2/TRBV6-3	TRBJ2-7	CASRSGSFEQYF
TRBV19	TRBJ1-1	CASSLSSWAGAFEAFF
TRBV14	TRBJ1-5	CASSQGQGRNQPQHF
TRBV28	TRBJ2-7	CASSPGLARYEQYF
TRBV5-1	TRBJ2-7	CASSLGWDRYEQYF